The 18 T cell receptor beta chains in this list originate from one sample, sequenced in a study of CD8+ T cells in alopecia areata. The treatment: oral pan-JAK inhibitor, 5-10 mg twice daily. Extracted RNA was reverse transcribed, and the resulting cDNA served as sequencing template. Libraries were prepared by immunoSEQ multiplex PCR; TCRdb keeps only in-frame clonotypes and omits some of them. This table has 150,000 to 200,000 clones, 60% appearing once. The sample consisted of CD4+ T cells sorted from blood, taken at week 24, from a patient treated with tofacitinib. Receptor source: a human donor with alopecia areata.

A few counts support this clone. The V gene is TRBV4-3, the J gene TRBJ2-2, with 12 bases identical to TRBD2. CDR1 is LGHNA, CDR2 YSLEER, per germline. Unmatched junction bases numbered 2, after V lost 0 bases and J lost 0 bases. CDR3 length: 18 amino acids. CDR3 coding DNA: TGCGCCAGCAGCCAAGATACTAGCGGGGGGACGAACACCGGGGAGCTGTTTTTT. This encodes CASSQDTSGGTNTGELFF.

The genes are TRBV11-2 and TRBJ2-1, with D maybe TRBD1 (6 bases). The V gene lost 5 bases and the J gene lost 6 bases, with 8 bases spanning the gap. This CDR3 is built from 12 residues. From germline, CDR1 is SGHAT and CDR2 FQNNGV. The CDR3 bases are TGTGCCAGCAGCGTACAGGGCAATGAGCAGTTCTTC. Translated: CASSVQGNEQFF.

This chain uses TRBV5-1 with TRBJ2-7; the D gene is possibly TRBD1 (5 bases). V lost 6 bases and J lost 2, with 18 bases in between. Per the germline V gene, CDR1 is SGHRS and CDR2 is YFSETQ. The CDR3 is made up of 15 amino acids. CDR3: CASKMDIPLTYEQYF. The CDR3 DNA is TGCGCCAGCAAGATGGACATTCCACTAACCTACGAGCAGTACTTC.

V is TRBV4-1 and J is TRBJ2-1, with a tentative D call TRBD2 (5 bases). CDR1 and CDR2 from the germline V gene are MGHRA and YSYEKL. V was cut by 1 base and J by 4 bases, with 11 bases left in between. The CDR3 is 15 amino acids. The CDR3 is CASSQGTPGYNEQFF. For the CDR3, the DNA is TGCGCCAGCAGCCAAGGGACTCCTGGGTACAATGAGCAGTTCTTC.

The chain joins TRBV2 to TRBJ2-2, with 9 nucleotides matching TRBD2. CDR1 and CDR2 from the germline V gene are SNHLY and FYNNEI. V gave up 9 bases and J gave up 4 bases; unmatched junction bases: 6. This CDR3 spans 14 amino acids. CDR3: CASTRGGLTGELFF. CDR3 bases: TGTGCCAGTACGCGGGGGGGCCTCACCGGGGAGCTGTTTTTT.

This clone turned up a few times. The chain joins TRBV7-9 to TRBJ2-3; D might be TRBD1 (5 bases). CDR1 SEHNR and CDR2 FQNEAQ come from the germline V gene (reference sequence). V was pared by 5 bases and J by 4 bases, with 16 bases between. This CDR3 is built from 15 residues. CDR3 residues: CASSPDRQRADTQYF. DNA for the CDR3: TGTGCCAGCAGCCCCGACAGACAGAGAGCAGATACGCAGTATTTT.

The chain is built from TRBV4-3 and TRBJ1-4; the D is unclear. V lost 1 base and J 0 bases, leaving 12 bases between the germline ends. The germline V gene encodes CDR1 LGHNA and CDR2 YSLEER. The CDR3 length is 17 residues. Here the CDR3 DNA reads TGCGCCAGCAGCCAAGGGACTGCAACGGCAACTAATGAAAAACTGTTTTTT. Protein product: CASSQGTATATNEKLFF.

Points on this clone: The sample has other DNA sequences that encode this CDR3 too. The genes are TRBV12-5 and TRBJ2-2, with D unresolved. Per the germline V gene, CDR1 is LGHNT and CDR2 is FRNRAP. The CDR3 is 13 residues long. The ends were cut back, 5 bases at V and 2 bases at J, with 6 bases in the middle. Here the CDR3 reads CASGLDNTGELFF. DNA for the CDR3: TGTGCTAGTGGTCTCGACAACACCGGGGAGCTGTTTTTT.

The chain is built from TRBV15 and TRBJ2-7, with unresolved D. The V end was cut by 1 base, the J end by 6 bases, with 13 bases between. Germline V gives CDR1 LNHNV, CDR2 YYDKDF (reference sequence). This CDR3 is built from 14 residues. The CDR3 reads CATSRVLGSAEQYF. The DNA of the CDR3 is TGTGCCACCAGCAGAGTTCTCGGATCTGCCGAGCAGTACTTC.

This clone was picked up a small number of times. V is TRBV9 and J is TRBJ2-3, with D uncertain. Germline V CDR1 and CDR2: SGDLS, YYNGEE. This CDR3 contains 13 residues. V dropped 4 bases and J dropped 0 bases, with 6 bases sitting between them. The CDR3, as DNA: TGTGCCAGCAGCACAACTAGCACAGATACGCAGTATTTT. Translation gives CASSTTSTDTQYF.

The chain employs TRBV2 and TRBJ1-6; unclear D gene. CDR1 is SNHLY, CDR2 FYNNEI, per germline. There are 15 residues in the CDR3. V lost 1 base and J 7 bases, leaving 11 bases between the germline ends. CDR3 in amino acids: CASSEGGPLNSPLHF. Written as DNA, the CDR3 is TGTGCCAGCAGTGAAGGAGGGCCCTTAAATTCACCCCTCCACTTT.

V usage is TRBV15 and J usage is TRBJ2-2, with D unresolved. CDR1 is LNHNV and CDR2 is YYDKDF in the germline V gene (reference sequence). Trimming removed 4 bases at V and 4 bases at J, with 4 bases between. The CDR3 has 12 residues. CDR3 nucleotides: TGTGCCACCAGCACCGGCACCGGGGAGCTGTTTTTT. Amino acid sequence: CATSTGTGELFF.

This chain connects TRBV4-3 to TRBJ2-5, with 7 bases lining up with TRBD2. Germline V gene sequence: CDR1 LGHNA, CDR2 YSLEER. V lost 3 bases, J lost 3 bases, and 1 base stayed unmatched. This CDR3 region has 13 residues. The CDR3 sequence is CASSQLAEETQYF. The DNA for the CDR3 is TGCGCCAGCAGCCAGCTAGCGGAAGAGACCCAGTACTTC.

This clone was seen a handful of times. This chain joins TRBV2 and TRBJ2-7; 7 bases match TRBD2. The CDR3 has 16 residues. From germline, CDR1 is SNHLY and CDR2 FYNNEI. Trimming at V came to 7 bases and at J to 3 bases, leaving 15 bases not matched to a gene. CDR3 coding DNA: TGTGCCAGCACCCCCCCACCGGGACTAAGCTACTACGAGCAGTACTTC. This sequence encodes CASTPPPGLSYYEQYF.

The CDR3 DNA reads as TGCGCCAGCAGTGGGGGGACAGGGTCCCCCGAGCAGTACTTC. Encoded protein: CASSGGTGSPEQYF. The chain couples TRBV23-1 to TRBJ2-7; 9 bases match TRBD1. TRBV23-1 is labeled an ORF, and its function is uncertain. The CDR3 length is 14 residues. With 5 bases clipped from V and 6 bases from J, the junction kept 8 bases outside the gene matches.

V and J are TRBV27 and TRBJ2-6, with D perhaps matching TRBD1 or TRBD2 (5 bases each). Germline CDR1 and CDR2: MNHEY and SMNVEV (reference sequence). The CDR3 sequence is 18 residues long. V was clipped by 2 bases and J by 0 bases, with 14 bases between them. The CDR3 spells CASSLRPGRPSGANVLTF. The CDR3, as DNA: TGTGCCAGCAGTTTAAGGCCAGGGAGACCCTCTGGGGCCAACGTCCTGACTTTC.

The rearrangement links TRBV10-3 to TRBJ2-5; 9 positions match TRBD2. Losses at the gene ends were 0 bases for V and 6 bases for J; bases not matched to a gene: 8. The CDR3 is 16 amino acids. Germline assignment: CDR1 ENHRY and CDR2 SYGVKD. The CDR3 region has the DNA TGTGCCATCAGTGAGTCGGATGCGGGGGGGCGAAAGACCCAGTACTTC. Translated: CAISESDAGGRKTQYF.

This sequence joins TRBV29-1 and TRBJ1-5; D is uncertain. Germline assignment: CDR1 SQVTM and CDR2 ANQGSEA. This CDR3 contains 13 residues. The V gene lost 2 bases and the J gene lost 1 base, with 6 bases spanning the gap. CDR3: CSVEIGSNQPQHF. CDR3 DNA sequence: TGCAGCGTTGAAATCGGGAGCAATCAGCCCCAGCATTTT.